Below, 5 T cell receptor beta chains from the same sample are listed, as sequenced in a study of CD4+ T cells in melanoma. This table comes from immunoSEQ multiplex PCR, and its TCRdb copy is limited to in-frame clones, with some not included. The sample has roughly 54,000 clones; 89% are singletons. Sample: peripheral blood. These receptors all stem from a human donor with melanoma.

The rearrangement joins TRBV7-6 to TRBJ2-3; a weak D match, TRBD2 (7 bases). This CDR3 spans 16 amino acids. The germline V and J ends were trimmed by 1 base and 9 bases, with 20 bases remaining between them. Germline CDR1 SGHVS, CDR2 FNYEAQ. The CDR3 DNA is TGTGCCAGCAGCTTAGAGGCACGGGGGGCCCAAGTCACGCAGTATTTT. It yields the protein CASSLEARGAQVTQYF.

To note about this clone: Other DNA sequences from this sample encode an identical CDR3 as well. The chain has TRBV19 and TRBJ1-3; D is possibly TRBD1 (6 bases). The CDR3 consists of 13 residues. Germline V lookup: CDR1 LNHDA, CDR2 SQIVND (reference sequence). The germline V and J ends were trimmed by 7 bases and 0 bases, with 7 bases remaining between them. The CDR3 DNA reads as TGTGCCAGTATGACAGGCTCTGGAAACACCATATATTTT. Translated: CASMTGSGNTIYF.

This clone is a singleton in its sample. The CDR3 loop is CASSAYDPRGLNEQFF. CDR3 DNA sequence: TGTGCCAGCAGCGCCTACGACCCCCGGGGGCTCAATGAGCAGTTCTTC. This chain connects TRBV7-3 to TRBJ2-1; D assignment may be TRBD1 or TRBD2 (6 bases each). The CDR3 is made up of 16 amino acids. Germline assignment: CDR1 SGHTA and CDR2 FQGTGA. Trimming left V 5 bases short and J 6 bases short, with 20 bases between.

The chain recombines TRBV10-3 with TRBJ1-2; D is unclear. This CDR3 contains 15 residues. V was pared by 6 bases and J by 1 base, with 15 bases between. Germline CDR1 reads ENHRY; CDR2 reads SYGVKD. The CDR3 DNA follows: TGTGCCATCAGAGGAGAGGTGGTAATTAACTATGGCTACACCTTC. Translated: CAIRGEVVINYGYTF.

The CDR3 DNA is TGTGCCAGCAGCCAAAACAGGGGAGCCGATCGGGAGACCCAGTACTTC. Translating it yields CASSQNRGADRETQYF. The chain employs TRBV7-9 and TRBJ2-5; TRBD1 aligns across 7 bases. V was pared by 5 bases and J by 5 bases, with 14 bases of the junction left unmatched. The CDR3 is 16 amino acids. CDR1 and CDR2 from the germline V gene are SEHNR and FQNEAQ (reference sequence).